The clone carrying this T cell receptor beta chain appeared a few times. The length of the CDR3 is 12 residues. V gave up 2 bases and J gave up 7 bases, with 6 bases separating them. The data were taken from a study of tissue T cells after allogeneic stem cell transplantation. Adult allogeneic hematopoietic cell transplant recipients with steroid-refractory graft-versus-host disease were prospectively enrolled for research autopsy. The data were produced by immunoSEQ multiplex PCR, yet TCRdb's version contains in-frame clones alone and is incomplete. The sample has several thousand clones, less than 65% seen once.

Sample: jejunal tissue, taken at autopsy. The source is a male patient at least 60 years old with steroid-refractory graft-versus-host disease after an allogeneic stem cell transplant. Some T cells may arise from the graft donor. J is TRBJ1-5 and V is TRBV12-3 or TRBV12-4; D gene unclear. CDR3 DNA sequence: TGTGCCAGCAGTTTAACTCCCCAGCCCCAGCATTTT. The encoded protein is CASSLTPQPQHF.